Included here is one T cell receptor beta chain sequence, with context. The sample belongs to a study of cytomegalovirus exposure and HLA in healthy donors. A multiplex PCR was run with 60 Vbeta primers and 13 Jbeta primers. Method: immunoSEQ multiplex PCR; TCRdb's copy keeps in-frame clones and lacks some. The sample shows 150,000 to 200,000 clones, 84% of them seen only once. Germline V gives CDR1 MNHEY, CDR2 SVGAGI. Deletions cut 7 bases from V and 7 bases from J, with 17 bases between. This CDR3 has 14 amino acids. The chain links TRBV6-5 to TRBJ2-1, with D perhaps matching TRBD2 (6 bases). Material: PBMCs. This receptor was taken from a boy between 10 and 17 years old in good health and CMV-seronegative. Written as DNA, the CDR3 is TGTGCCAGCACCTCTCGCGGGACTGGGAATGAGCAGTTCTTC. The encoded protein is CASTSRGTGNEQFF.